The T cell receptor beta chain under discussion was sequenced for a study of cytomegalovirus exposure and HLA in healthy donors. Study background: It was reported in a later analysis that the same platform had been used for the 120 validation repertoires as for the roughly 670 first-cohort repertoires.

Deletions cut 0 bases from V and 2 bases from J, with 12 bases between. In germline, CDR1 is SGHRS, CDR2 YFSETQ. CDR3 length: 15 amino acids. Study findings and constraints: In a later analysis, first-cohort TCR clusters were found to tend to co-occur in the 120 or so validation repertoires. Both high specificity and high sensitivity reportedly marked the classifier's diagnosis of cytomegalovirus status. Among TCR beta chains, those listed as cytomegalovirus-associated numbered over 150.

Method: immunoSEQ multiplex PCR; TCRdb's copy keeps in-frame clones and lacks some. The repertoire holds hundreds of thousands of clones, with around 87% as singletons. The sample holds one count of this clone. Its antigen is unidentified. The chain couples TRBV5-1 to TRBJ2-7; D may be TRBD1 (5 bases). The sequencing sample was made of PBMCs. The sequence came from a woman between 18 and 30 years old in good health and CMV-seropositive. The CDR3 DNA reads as TGCGCCAGCAGCTTGGGGACACCCCCGGCCTACGAGCAGTACTTC. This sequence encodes CASSLGTPPAYEQYF.